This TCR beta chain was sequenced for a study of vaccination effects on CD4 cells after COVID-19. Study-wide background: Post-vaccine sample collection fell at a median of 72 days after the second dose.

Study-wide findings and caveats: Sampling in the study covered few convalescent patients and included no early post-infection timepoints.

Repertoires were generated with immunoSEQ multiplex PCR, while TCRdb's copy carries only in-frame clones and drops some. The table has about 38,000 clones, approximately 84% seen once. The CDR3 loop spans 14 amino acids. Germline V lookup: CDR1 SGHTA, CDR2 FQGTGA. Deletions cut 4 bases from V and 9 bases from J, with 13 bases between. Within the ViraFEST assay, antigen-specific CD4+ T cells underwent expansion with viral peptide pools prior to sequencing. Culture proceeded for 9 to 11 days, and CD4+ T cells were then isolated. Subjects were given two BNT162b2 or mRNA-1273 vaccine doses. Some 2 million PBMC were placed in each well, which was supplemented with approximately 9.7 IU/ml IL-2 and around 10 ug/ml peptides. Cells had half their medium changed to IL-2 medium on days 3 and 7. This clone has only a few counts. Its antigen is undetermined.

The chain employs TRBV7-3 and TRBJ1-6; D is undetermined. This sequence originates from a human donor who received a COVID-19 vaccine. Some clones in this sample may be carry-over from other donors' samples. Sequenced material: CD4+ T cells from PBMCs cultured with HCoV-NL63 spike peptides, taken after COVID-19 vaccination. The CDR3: CASSSQTRGSPLHF. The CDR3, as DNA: TGTGCCAGCAGCTCGCAGACTCGGGGTTCACCCCTCCACTTT.